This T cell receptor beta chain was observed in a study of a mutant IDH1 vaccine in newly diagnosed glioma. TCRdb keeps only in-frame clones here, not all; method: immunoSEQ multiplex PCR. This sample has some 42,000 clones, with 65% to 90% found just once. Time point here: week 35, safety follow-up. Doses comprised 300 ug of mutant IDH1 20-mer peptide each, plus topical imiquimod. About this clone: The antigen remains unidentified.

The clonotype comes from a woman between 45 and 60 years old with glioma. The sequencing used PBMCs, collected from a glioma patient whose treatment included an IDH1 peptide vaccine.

The CDR3 reads CASSHTGGAGQPQHF. The CDR3 DNA is TGTGCCAGCAGCCATACAGGGGGCGCGGGGCAGCCCCAGCATTTT. The chain combines TRBV7-9 with TRBJ1-5, with 9 nucleotides matching TRBD1. The germline V gene encodes CDR1 SEHNR and CDR2 FQNEAQ (reference sequence). This CDR3 comprises 15 residues. The junction had 9 bases not matched to a gene; V was cut back by 5 bases and J by 7 bases.